This T cell receptor (beta chain) derives from a study of read filtering for tumor transcriptome and immune sequencing. As for the study in general: Revised staging placed roughly 8 patients in R-ISS I, about 15 in II, 7 in III.

This clonotype was counted ten times or more. Its target is not known. The CDR3 is 16 residues long. With V trimmed by 1 base and J by 6 bases, 7 bases remained unmatched. Molecular barcoded adaptors covering alpha/delta and beta/gamma chains were used on 400 to 450 ng RNA. TCRdb fed the reads into MiXCR, producing one record per CDR3 protein. The table lists 75,000 to 90,000 distinct CDR3 sequences, 12% of them singletons. Study findings and constraints: Approximately 80% of IR-seq clonotypes had one read, totaling about 3.5% of reads; RNA-seq: about 74% and 41%. Correlation between methods rose after single-read clonotypes were removed.

The chain recombines TRBV12-3 or TRBV12-4 with TRBJ2-3; 10 nucleotides line up with TRBD2. The source is a donor aged 40 or over with multiple myeloma. What was sequenced was a population of CD138-negative cells sorted from bone marrow. The CDR3 protein is CASSLGASGRLDTQYF. The CDR3 DNA is TGTGCCAGCAGTTTAGGGGCTAGCGGGAGATTGGATACGCAGTATTTT.